The rows below give T cell receptor beta chains drawn from one sample of a study of T cell responses to AZD1222 COVID-19 vaccine. The protocol was immunoSEQ multiplex PCR, while the TCRdb copy is restricted to in-frame clones and leaves out a portion. The sample lists around 130,000 clones, roughly 88% occurring once. Sequencing used peripheral blood, obtained on day 0 of AZD1222 vaccination. The receptors were sampled from an adult in good health. CDR3s include the opening cysteine and the closing phenylalanine or tryptophan. The order of the fields is J gene, clone size, V gene, D gene, CDR3 protein, CDR3 DNA. A D gene is named only where the DNA matches it firmly. Clone size is stated in some rows and not others, as once, few, many or a class when expanded.

J gene: TRBJ2-7; clone size: NA; V gene: TRBV27; D gene: NA; CDR3 protein: CASSPRTILSYEQYF; CDR3 DNA: TGTGCCAGCAGTCCCCGGACTATTCTCTCCTACGAGCAGTACTTC
J gene: TRBJ2-3; clone size: once; V gene: TRBV29-1; D gene: TRBD2; CDR3 protein: CSVVAGGMGDTQYF; CDR3 DNA: TGCAGCGTTGTAGCGGGGGGGATGGGAGATACGCAGTATTTT
J gene: TRBJ2-7; clone size: NA; V gene: TRBV12-3/TRBV12-4; D gene: TRBD2; CDR3 protein: CASMRGKNYEQYF; CDR3 DNA: TGTGCCAGCATGCGGGGGAAGAACTACGAGCAGTACTTC
J gene: TRBJ2-2; clone size: NA; V gene: TRBV28; D gene: NA; CDR3 protein: CASSLAPRDTGELFF; CDR3 DNA: TGTGCCAGCAGTTTGGCCCCTAGGGACACCGGGGAGCTGTTTTTT
J gene: TRBJ1-6; clone size: NA; V gene: TRBV18; D gene: NA; CDR3 protein: CASSRELNSPLHF; CDR3 DNA: TGTGCCAGCTCACGAGAACTTAATTCACCCCTCCACTTT
J gene: TRBJ1-6; clone size: NA; V gene: TRBV27; D gene: NA; CDR3 protein: CASSLSIPPGTNSPLHF; CDR3 DNA: TGTGCCAGCAGTTTATCTATCCCGCCAGGGACAAATTCACCCCTCCACTTT
J gene: TRBJ2-7; clone size: NA; V gene: TRBV5-1; D gene: NA; CDR3 protein: CASSTGDKASEQYF; CDR3 DNA: TGCGCCAGCAGCACAGGTGACAAGGCTAGCGAGCAGTACTTC
J gene: TRBJ1-4; clone size: NA; V gene: TRBV5-4; D gene: NA; CDR3 protein: CASSRGGANEKLFF; CDR3 DNA: TGTGCCAGCAGCCGAGGAGGGGCTAATGAAAAACTGTTTTTT
J gene: TRBJ2-7; clone size: NA; V gene: TRBV6-2/TRBV6-3; D gene: NA; CDR3 protein: CASSYSSRTLSYEQYF; CDR3 DNA: TGTGCCAGCAGTTACAGTAGCCGGACCCTCTCCTACGAGCAGTACTTC
J gene: TRBJ1-1; clone size: few; V gene: TRBV7-2; D gene: NA; CDR3 protein: CASSLVRGRNTEAFF; CDR3 DNA: TGTGCCAGCAGCTTAGTTCGGGGGAGGAACACTGAAGCTTTCTTT
J gene: TRBJ2-2; clone size: NA; V gene: TRBV4-3; D gene: TRBD2; CDR3 protein: CASSLLAGGGTTGELFF; CDR3 DNA: TGCGCCAGCAGCCTGCTAGCGGGAGGGGGTACCACCGGGGAGCTGTTTTTT
J gene: TRBJ1-1; clone size: NA; V gene: TRBV4-3; D gene: NA; CDR3 protein: CASSQVVTAEAFF; CDR3 DNA: TGCGCCAGCAGCCAAGTTGTAACGGCTGAAGCTTTCTTT
J gene: TRBJ1-5; clone size: NA; V gene: TRBV6-4; D gene: NA; CDR3 protein: CASSSTWNQPQHF; CDR3 DNA: TGTGCCAGCAGTTCTACATGGAATCAGCCCCAGCATTTT
J gene: TRBJ1-5; clone size: NA; V gene: TRBV25-1; D gene: TRBD1; CDR3 protein: CASSVPTDRASQPQHF; CDR3 DNA: TGTGCCAGCAGTGTACCGACGGACAGGGCAAGTCAGCCCCAGCATTTT
J gene: TRBJ1-4; clone size: NA; V gene: TRBV6-5; D gene: NA; CDR3 protein: CASSYNSGTNEKLFF; CDR3 DNA: TGTGCCAGCAGTTACAATTCGGGGACTAATGAAAAACTGTTTTTT
J gene: TRBJ1-1; clone size: few; V gene: TRBV7-9; D gene: NA; CDR3 protein: CASSSMRNTEAFF; CDR3 DNA: TGTGCCAGCAGCTCGATGCGGAACACTGAAGCTTTCTTT
J gene: TRBJ2-3; clone size: NA; V gene: TRBV7-9; D gene: NA; CDR3 protein: CASSLSGNPPDTQYF; CDR3 DNA: TGTGCCAGCAGCTTATCCGGGAACCCCCCAGATACGCAGTATTTT
J gene: TRBJ1-1; clone size: NA; V gene: TRBV3-1/TRBV3-2; D gene: NA; CDR3 protein: CASSQPTQNTEAFF; CDR3 DNA: TGTGCCAGCAGCCAACCGACACAGAACACTGAAGCTTTCTTT
J gene: TRBJ1-4; clone size: NA; V gene: TRBV3-1/TRBV3-2; D gene: TRBD1; CDR3 protein: CASSQANNRGLFF; CDR3 DNA: TGTGCCAGCAGCCAAGCCAACAACAGGGGACTGTTTTTT
J gene: TRBJ1-1; clone size: NA; V gene: TRBV19; D gene: NA; CDR3 protein: CASSHVSEAFF; CDR3 DNA: TGTGCCAGTAGCCACGTCTCTGAAGCTTTCTTT
J gene: TRBJ1-2; clone size: once; V gene: TRBV15; D gene: TRBD1; CDR3 protein: CATSRDGQGAEGYTF; CDR3 DNA: TGTGCCACCAGCAGAGACGGACAGGGGGCCGAGGGCTACACCTTC
J gene: TRBJ1-3; clone size: NA; V gene: TRBV10-3; D gene: NA; CDR3 protein: CAIKQEPGNTIYF; CDR3 DNA: TGTGCCATAAAACAGGAGCCTGGAAACACCATATATTTT
J gene: TRBJ2-5; clone size: once; V gene: TRBV24-1; D gene: TRBD1; CDR3 protein: CATRSDRGGETQYF; CDR3 DNA: TGTGCCACCAGGTCGGACAGGGGTGGAGAGACCCAGTACTTC
J gene: TRBJ1-2; clone size: NA; V gene: TRBV3-1/TRBV3-2; D gene: NA; CDR3 protein: CASSQDNEYGYTF; CDR3 DNA: TGTGCCAGCAGCCAAGATAACGAGTATGGCTACACCTTC
J gene: TRBJ2-7; clone size: NA; V gene: TRBV7-3; D gene: NA; CDR3 protein: CASSLTRDYEQYF; CDR3 DNA: TGTGCCAGCAGCTTAACACGAGATTACGAGCAGTACTTC
J gene: TRBJ1-5; clone size: NA; V gene: TRBV28; D gene: TRBD1; CDR3 protein: CASSLVIGETGGISGQPQHF; CDR3 DNA: TGTGCCAGCAGTTTGGTTATTGGGGAGACAGGGGGAATTTCGGGTCAGCCCCAGCATTTT
J gene: TRBJ1-1; clone size: NA; V gene: TRBV6-5; D gene: NA; CDR3 protein: CASSYSRGRTEAFF; CDR3 DNA: TGTGCCAGCAGTTACTCGCGGGGTCGAACTGAAGCTTTCTTT
J gene: TRBJ1-5; clone size: NA; V gene: TRBV5-1; D gene: NA; CDR3 protein: CASSLGNSNQPQHF; CDR3 DNA: TGCGCCAGCAGCTTGGGAAATAGCAATCAGCCCCAGCATTTT
J gene: TRBJ2-4; clone size: NA; V gene: TRBV5-1; D gene: TRBD1; CDR3 protein: CAFHLFRDRPHLAKNIQYF; CDR3 DNA: TGCGCCTTCCACCTATTCCGGGACAGGCCTCATCTAGCCAAAAACATTCAGTACTTC
J gene: TRBJ1-5; clone size: NA; V gene: TRBV5-1; D gene: NA; CDR3 protein: CASSLFSNQPQHF; CDR3 DNA: TGCGCCAGCAGCTTGTTTAGCAATCAGCCCCAGCATTTT
J gene: TRBJ2-3; clone size: NA; V gene: TRBV5-1; D gene: NA; CDR3 protein: CASSPAGSVTPSTDTQYF; CDR3 DNA: TGCGCCAGCAGCCCCGCGGGGAGTGTTACCCCTAGCACAGATACGCAGTATTTT
J gene: TRBJ1-1; clone size: NA; V gene: TRBV7-9; D gene: NA; CDR3 protein: CASSLGGPTEAFF; CDR3 DNA: TGTGCCAGCAGCTTAGGGGGGCCTACTGAAGCTTTCTTT
J gene: TRBJ2-7; clone size: NA; V gene: TRBV6-5; D gene: NA; CDR3 protein: CASSPSQGLAYEQYF; CDR3 DNA: TGTGCCAGCAGTCCCTCCCAGGGGCTGGCCTACGAGCAGTACTTC
J gene: TRBJ2-1; clone size: NA; V gene: TRBV7-3; D gene: TRBD1; CDR3 protein: CASSLRSGQGFRNEQFF; CDR3 DNA: TGTGCCAGCAGCTTACGGTCGGGACAGGGTTTTCGAAATGAGCAGTTCTTC
J gene: TRBJ2-6; clone size: NA; V gene: TRBV10-2; D gene: NA; CDR3 protein: CASRGTGRGANVLTF; CDR3 DNA: TGCGCCAGCAGGGGTACAGGGAGAGGGGCCAACGTCCTGACTTTC
J gene: TRBJ1-1; clone size: once; V gene: TRBV27; D gene: NA; CDR3 protein: CASSLGSHTEAFF; CDR3 DNA: TGTGCCAGCAGTCTCGGGTCTCACACTGAAGCTTTCTTT
J gene: TRBJ2-3; clone size: NA; V gene: TRBV7-9; D gene: TRBD2; CDR3 protein: CASSLGTRGTDTQYF; CDR3 DNA: TGTGCCAGCAGCTTAGGGACTAGAGGCACAGATACGCAGTATTTT
J gene: TRBJ1-1; clone size: NA; V gene: TRBV5-1; D gene: TRBD1; CDR3 protein: CASSLDRLTEAFF; CDR3 DNA: TGCGCCAGCAGCCTGGACAGGCTCACTGAAGCTTTCTTT
J gene: TRBJ1-2; clone size: NA; V gene: TRBV29-1; D gene: NA; CDR3 protein: CSVAINYGYTF; CDR3 DNA: TGCAGCGTTGCTATTAACTATGGCTACACCTTC
J gene: TRBJ1-1; clone size: once; V gene: TRBV7-3; D gene: NA; CDR3 protein: CASSLRLNTEAFF; CDR3 DNA: TGTGCCAGCAGCCTTAGACTGAACACTGAAGCTTTCTTT
J gene: TRBJ2-7; clone size: few; V gene: TRBV27; D gene: TRBD1; CDR3 protein: CASKTGTGGSEQYF; CDR3 DNA: TGTGCCAGCAAGACCGGGACAGGGGGCTCCGAGCAGTACTTC
J gene: TRBJ1-6; clone size: NA; V gene: TRBV27; D gene: NA; CDR3 protein: CASSFRGGSYNSPLHF; CDR3 DNA: TGTGCCAGCAGTTTTCGGGGGGGCTCCTATAATTCACCCCTCCACTTT
J gene: TRBJ2-2; clone size: NA; V gene: TRBV3-1/TRBV3-2; D gene: TRBD1; CDR3 protein: CASSQVGQGRTGELFF; CDR3 DNA: TGTGCCAGCAGCCAAGTGGGACAGGGGCGGACCGGGGAGCTGTTTTTT
J gene: TRBJ2-7; clone size: NA; V gene: TRBV7-2; D gene: NA; CDR3 protein: CASSQKGHEQYF; CDR3 DNA: TGTGCCAGCAGCCAAAAGGGTCACGAGCAGTACTTC
J gene: TRBJ2-3; clone size: NA; V gene: TRBV19; D gene: NA; CDR3 protein: CASRSPGAGDTQYF; CDR3 DNA: TGTGCCAGTAGGTCACCGGGGGCGGGAGATACGCAGTATTTT
J gene: TRBJ1-6; clone size: once; V gene: TRBV5-1; D gene: TRBD1; CDR3 protein: CASSSGQGDSPLHF; CDR3 DNA: TGCGCCAGCAGCTCAGGACAGGGTGATTCACCCCTCCACTTT
J gene: TRBJ2-1; clone size: NA; V gene: TRBV6-2/TRBV6-3; D gene: TRBD1; CDR3 protein: CASSPRDRYNEQFF; CDR3 DNA: TGTGCCAGCAGCCCCAGGGACAGGTACAATGAGCAGTTCTTC
J gene: TRBJ2-7; clone size: NA; V gene: TRBV11-3; D gene: NA; CDR3 protein: CASSRGMSSSYEQYF; CDR3 DNA: TGTGCCAGCAGCCGTGGGATGTCAAGCTCCTACGAGCAGTACTTC
J gene: TRBJ1-1; clone size: NA; V gene: TRBV10-3; D gene: NA; CDR3 protein: CAISEGSRTEAFF; CDR3 DNA: TGTGCCATCAGCGAAGGGAGTAGGACTGAAGCTTTCTTT
J gene: TRBJ1-1; clone size: NA; V gene: TRBV6-4; D gene: TRBD1; CDR3 protein: CASSDSPRRQGKGEAFF; CDR3 DNA: TGTGCCAGCAGTGACTCCCCGCGAAGACAGGGTAAGGGTGAAGCTTTCTTT
J gene: TRBJ1-4; clone size: NA; V gene: TRBV5-4; D gene: NA; CDR3 protein: CASSVGTLGGPANEKLFF; CDR3 DNA: TGTGCCAGCAGCGTCGGGACGCTGGGCGGTCCGGCTAATGAAAAACTGTTTTTT
J gene: TRBJ2-5; clone size: few; V gene: TRBV24-1; D gene: TRBD1; CDR3 protein: CATSDPTTDRAEETQYF; CDR3 DNA: TGTGCCACCAGTGACCCGACGACCGACAGGGCCGAGGAGACCCAGTACTTC
J gene: TRBJ2-5; clone size: once; V gene: TRBV7-6; D gene: NA; CDR3 protein: CASSQQQGQETQYF; CDR3 DNA: TGTGCCAGCAGCCAGCAACAGGGACAAGAGACCCAGTACTTC
J gene: TRBJ1-1; clone size: NA; V gene: TRBV7-2; D gene: TRBD1; CDR3 protein: CASSPFQGARTEAFF; CDR3 DNA: TGTGCCAGCAGCCCATTTCAGGGGGCGCGCACTGAAGCTTTCTTT
J gene: TRBJ2-3; clone size: NA; V gene: TRBV6-4; D gene: NA; CDR3 protein: CASAQRAGAADTQYF; CDR3 DNA: TGTGCCAGCGCCCAGCGGGCGGGGGCAGCAGATACGCAGTATTTT
J gene: TRBJ2-7; clone size: NA; V gene: TRBV6-5; D gene: TRBD2; CDR3 protein: CASSPRGLARYEQYF; CDR3 DNA: TGTGCCAGCAGTCCCCGCGGACTAGCGCGATACGAGCAGTACTTC
J gene: TRBJ1-1; clone size: few; V gene: TRBV11-1; D gene: NA; CDR3 protein: CASSLTGARAFF; CDR3 DNA: TGTGCCAGCAGCTTAACGGGGGCGCGGGCTTTCTTT